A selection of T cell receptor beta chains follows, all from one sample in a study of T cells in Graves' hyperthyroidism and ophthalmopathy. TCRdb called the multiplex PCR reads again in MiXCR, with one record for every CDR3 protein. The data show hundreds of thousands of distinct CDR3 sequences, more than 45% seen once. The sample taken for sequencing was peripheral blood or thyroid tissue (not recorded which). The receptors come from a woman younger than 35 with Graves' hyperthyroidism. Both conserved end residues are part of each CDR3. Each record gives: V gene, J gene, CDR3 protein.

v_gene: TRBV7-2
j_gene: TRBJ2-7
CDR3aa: CASSLTLGHYEQYF

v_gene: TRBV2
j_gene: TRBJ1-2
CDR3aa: CASVDGGYTF

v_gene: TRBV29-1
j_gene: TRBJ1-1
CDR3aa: CSPDGNTEAFF

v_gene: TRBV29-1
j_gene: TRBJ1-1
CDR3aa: CSVDPGAKTEAFF

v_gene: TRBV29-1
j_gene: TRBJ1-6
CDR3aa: CSARQGNSPLHF

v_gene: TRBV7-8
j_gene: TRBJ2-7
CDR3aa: CASSHPGPAYEQYF

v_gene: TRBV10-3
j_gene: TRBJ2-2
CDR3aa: CAISAPNRFAGTGELFF

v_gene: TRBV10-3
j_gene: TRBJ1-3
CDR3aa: CAISDKGIDGNTIYF

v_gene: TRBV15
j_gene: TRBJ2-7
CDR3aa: CATSRDLKAGLGYEQYF

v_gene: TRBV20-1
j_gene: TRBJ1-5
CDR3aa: CSALGQSNQPQHF

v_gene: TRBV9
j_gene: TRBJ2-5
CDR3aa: CASSVDYGYAETQYF

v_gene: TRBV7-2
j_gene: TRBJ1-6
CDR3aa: CASSLFSKNSPLHF

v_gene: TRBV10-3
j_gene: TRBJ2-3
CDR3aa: CAATRDSTTDTQYF

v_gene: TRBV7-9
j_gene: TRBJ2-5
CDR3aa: CASRLSAEETQYF

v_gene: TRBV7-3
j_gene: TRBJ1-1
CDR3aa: CASSLTGVNTEAFF

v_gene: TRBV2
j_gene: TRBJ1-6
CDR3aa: CASRLQGRGSPLHF

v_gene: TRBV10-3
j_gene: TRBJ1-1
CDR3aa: CAISEKGLGAFF

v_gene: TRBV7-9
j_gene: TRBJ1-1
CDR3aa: CASSPHREPEAFF

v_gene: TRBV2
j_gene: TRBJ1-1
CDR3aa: CASSVTTGSAFF

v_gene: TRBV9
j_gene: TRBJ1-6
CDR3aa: CASSATASSYNSPLHF

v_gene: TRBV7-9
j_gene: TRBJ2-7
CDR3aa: CASSQHALYEQYF

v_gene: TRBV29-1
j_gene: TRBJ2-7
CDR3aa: CSVGLGQGYEQYF

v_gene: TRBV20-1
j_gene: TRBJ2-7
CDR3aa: CSARPLVTGSYEQYF

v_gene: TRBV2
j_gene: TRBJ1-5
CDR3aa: CASSEFQLEPQHF

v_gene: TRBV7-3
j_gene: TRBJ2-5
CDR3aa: CASNQGLRETQYF

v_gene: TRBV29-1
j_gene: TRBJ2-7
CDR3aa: CSLVSGALYEQYF

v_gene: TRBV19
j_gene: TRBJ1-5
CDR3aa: CASSSRGWLRQPQHF

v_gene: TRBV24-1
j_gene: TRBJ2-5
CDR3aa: CATSDSGTGWAQYF

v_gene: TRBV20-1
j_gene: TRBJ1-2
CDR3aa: CSARETGGDYGHTF